The sequence of this TCR beta chain was determined in a study of T-cell reconstitution after alpha-beta-depleted transplantation in children. Study-level results: Diversity of TCRbeta at day 60 was high in some patients, arising from surviving recipient T cells and thymic progenitors. Counts and diversity of T cells one year after transplant came mostly from newly produced T cells.

As to this clonotype: The target antigen is unknown. A read error may produce the germline difference seen at one junction end.

Germline V CDR1 and CDR2: SGHTA, FQGNSA. The CDR3 sequence is 13 residues long. Unique molecular identifiers were incorporated when the TCRbeta library was constructed. From the PCR reads, TCRdb called clonotypes with MiXCR, one entry per CDR3 protein. The table lists 200,000 to 250,000 distinct CDR3 sequences, under 13% of them singletons. The sample in question was PBMCs, obtained before TCRalphabeta/CD19-depleted stem cell transplant. This clonotype was obtained from a child younger than two with acute myeloid leukemia, due to receive a stem cell transplant. This sequence joins TRBV7-2 and TRBJ2-7, with a weak D call TRBD2 (6 bases). CDR3 in amino acids: CASSLERAYEQHF. CDR3 in DNA: TGTGCCAGCAGCTTAGAGCGGGCTTACGAGCAGCACTTC.